The 6 T cell receptor beta chains in this list originate from one sample, sequenced in a study of T cells in Graves' hyperthyroidism and ophthalmopathy. RNA transcripts were the template for amplifying TCR beta CDR3 regions. First-round RT-PCR targeting the TCR CDR3 was performed with the HTBI primer set. MiXCR, applied by TCRdb to the multiplex PCR reads, yields one record per CDR3 protein. The sample yields roughly 500,000 distinct CDR3 sequences, approximately 14% seen once. The source material was blood. The origin of the receptors is a woman in her twenties or thirties with Graves' hyperthyroidism that later progressed to Graves' ophthalmopathy.

This clonotype was detected many times. This sequence joins TRBV20-1 and TRBJ2-7; 14 nucleotides align to TRBD2. CDR1 DFQATT and CDR2 SNEGSKA come from the germline V gene (reference sequence). CDR3 length equals 14 residues. V dropped 5 bases and J dropped 3; count of bases not matched to a gene: 3. The chain's CDR3 is CSASGLAGGYEQYF. The CDR3 DNA follows: TGCAGTGCTTCTGGACTAGCGGGAGGCTACGAGCAGTACTTC.

In this sample, this clonotype turned up many times. This chain uses TRBV30 with TRBJ2-5; no firm D call. Germline V CDR1 and CDR2: GTSNPN, SVGIG (reference sequence). Trimming removed 0 bases from V and 3 bases from J, with 11 bases in between. The CDR3 runs 14 residues. CDR3 sequence: CAWSVRQLKETQYF. The CDR3 bases are TGTGCCTGGAGTGTACGGCAGTTAAAAGAGACCCAGTACTTC. Variable domain in full (rest from reference TRBV30 and TRBJ2-5): SQTIHQWPATLVQPVGSPLSLECTVEGTSNPNLYWYRQAAGRGLQLLFYSVGIGQISSEVPQNLSASRPQDRQFILSSKKLLLSDSGFYLCAWSVRQLKETQYFGPGTRLLVL.

This clonotype was seen only a few times. The V and J genes are TRBV6-2 or TRBV6-3 and TRBJ2-1, with D possibly TRBD1 on 5 matching bases. V was cut by 0 bases and J by 6 bases, with 6 bases left in between. CDR3 length equals 13 residues. CDR1 and CDR2 (germline): MNHEY, SVGEGT. This chain's CDR3 is CASSYSQGNEQFF. CDR3 coding DNA: TGTGCCAGCAGTTACTCGCAGGGCAATGAGCAGTTCTTC.

The rearrangement uses TRBV29-1 and TRBJ1-1, with D maybe TRBD1 (6 bases). The germline CDR1 and CDR2 sequences are SQVTM and ANQGSEA. This CDR3 has 13 residues. V dropped 6 bases and J dropped 0 bases, with 11 bases sitting between them. The CDR3 loop is CSVGGFMNTEAFF. The CDR3 DNA reads as TGCAGCGTAGGGGGGTTCATGAACACTGAAGCTTTCTTT.

This clonotype came up many times. The chain is built from TRBV5-1 and TRBJ2-7, with 7 bases aligning to TRBD1. CDR1 and CDR2 from the germline V gene are SGHRS and YFSETQ. This CDR3 spans 14 amino acids. The junction had 4 bases not matched to a gene; V was cut back by 3 bases and J by 1 base. The chain's CDR3 is CASSSGQNSYEQYF. The CDR3, as DNA: TGCGCCAGCAGCTCGGGACAGAATTCCTACGAGCAGTACTTC.

The chain links TRBV28 to TRBJ2-2; 7 bases are a match to TRBD2. J was trimmed by 4 bases and V by 3 bases; bases with no gene match: 5. This CDR3 has 15 residues. CDR1 MDHEN and CDR2 SYDVKM come from the germline V gene. CDR3 coding DNA: TGTGCCAGCAGTTTCGTGGGCGGGGGCACCGGGGAGCTGTTTTTT. It translates to CASSFVGGGTGELFF.